One and the same sample provided the 14 T cell receptor beta chains below, sequenced in a study of blood T cell repertoires in COVID-19. Produced via immunoSEQ multiplex PCR; TCRdb's table is partial and in-frame only. The data contain around 310,000 clones, over 75% of them seen just once; the ten biggest clones take up approximately 4%. Sequences were obtained from peripheral blood. The receptors originated from a woman between 50 and 59 years old with active or convalescent COVID-19.

The chain uses TRBV2 and TRBJ2-1, with D perhaps matching TRBD1 (5 bases). The CDR3 consists of 13 residues. V gave up 6 bases and J gave up 6 bases, with 12 bases separating them. Germline CDR1 and CDR2: SNHLY and FYNNEI. CDR3: CASRHDSSNEQFF. In nucleotides, the CDR3 is TGTGCCAGCAGACACGACAGTAGCAATGAGCAGTTCTTC. Supplemented by reference TRBV2 and TRBJ2-1, the full variable domain reads EPEVTQTPSHQVTQMGQEVILRCVPISNHLYFYWYRQILGQKVEFLVSFYNNEISEKSEIFDDQFSVERPDGSNFTLKIRSTKLEDSAMYFCASRHDSSNEQFFGPGTRLTVL.

This clone showed up just once. This rearrangement joins TRBV3-1 (or the pseudogene TRBV3-2) to TRBJ2-7, with TRBD1 matching over 7 bases. The CDR3 spans 14 residues. V gave up 4 bases and J gave up 6 bases; unmatched junction bases: 9. Germline CDR1 LGHDT, CDR2 YNNKEL (reference sequence). In DNA, the CDR3 is TGTGCCAGCAGCCGTTGGGGACAGACGGGCGAGCAGTACTTC. Translated: CASSRWGQTGEQYF.

The chain joins TRBV5-4 to TRBJ2-7, with TRBD1 as a possible D gene (5 bases). V lost 4 bases, J lost 1 base, and 9 bases lay in between. The germline gives CDR1 SGHNT, CDR2 YYREEE (reference sequence). The CDR3 length is 13 residues. The CDR3 nucleotides read TGTGCCAGCAGCCCAGGGATATCCTACGAGCAGTACTTC. Its translation is CASSPGISYEQYF. Drawing the rest from reference TRBV5-4 and TRBJ2-7, the complete variable domain is ETGVTQSPTHLIKTRGQQVTLRCSSQSGHNTVSWYQQALGQGPQFIFQYYREEENGRGNFPPRFSGLQFPNYSSELNVNALELDDSALYLCASSPGISYEQYFGPGTRLTVT.

The genes are TRBV4-3 and TRBJ1-1, with 9 bases that match TRBD1. CDR3 length: 13 residues. The germline CDR1 and CDR2 sequences are LGHNA and YSLEER. Trimming took 4 bases from V and 6 from J; bases not matched to a gene: 3. The CDR3 here is CASSRTGGSEAFF. CDR3 nucleotide sequence: TGCGCCAGCAGCCGAACAGGGGGCTCTGAAGCTTTCTTT.

The V and J genes are TRBV11-1 and TRBJ1-1; TRBD1 might be the D (6 bases). The CDR3 runs 13 residues. CDR1 and CDR2 (germline): SGHAT, FQDESV (reference sequence). V lost 5 bases to trimming and J lost 6 bases, with 13 bases between them. For the CDR3, the DNA is TGTGCCAGCAGCCGTCCAGGGGCCGCTGAAGCTTTCTTT. Translated: CASSRPGAAEAFF. Full variable domain (remainder filled in from reference TRBV11-1 and TRBJ1-1): EAEVAQSPRYKITEKSQAVAFWCDPISGHATLYWYRQILGQGPELLVQFQDESVVDDSQLPKDRFSAERLKGVDSTLKIQPAELGDSAMYLCASSRPGAAEAFFGQGTRLTVV.

The V call is TRBV15, the J call TRBJ1-3; D is possibly TRBD1 (5 bases). This CDR3 spans 16 amino acids. Germline CDR1 is LNHNV and CDR2 is YYDKDF (reference sequence). Trimming took off 2 bases at V and 0 bases at J, with 11 bases between the two ends. CDR3 residues: CATSRNRPASGNTIYF. Written as DNA, the CDR3 is TGTGCCACCAGCAGAAACAGGCCAGCCTCTGGAAACACCATATATTTT.

The chain carries TRBV13 and TRBJ2-7; 10 bases match TRBD2. Per the germline V gene, CDR1 is PRHDT and CDR2 is FYEKMQ (reference sequence). Trimming took 3 bases from V and 7 from J; bases not matched to a gene: 12. CDR3 length: 16 amino acids. CDR3 sequence reads: CASSLGKGLAFQEQYF. The CDR3 DNA reads TGTGCCAGCAGCTTGGGTAAGGGACTAGCGTTTCAGGAGCAGTACTTC.

The chain has TRBV6-5 and TRBJ1-1, with TRBD1 matching 8 bases. J was trimmed by 1 base and V by 6 bases; bases with no gene match: 4. The CDR3 totals 14 residues. In germline, CDR1 is MNHEY, CDR2 SVGAGI. The CDR3 bases are TGTGCCAGCAGCCAGGGACAGGCGAACACTGAAGCTTTCTTT. Protein: CASSQGQANTEAFF.

This chain connects TRBV29-1 to TRBJ2-3; the D gene is possibly TRBD1 (6 bases). This CDR3 contains 12 residues. Germline V gene data show CDR1 as SQVTM and CDR2 as ANQGSEA. V was cut by 3 bases and J by 6 bases, with 10 bases left in between. This CDR3 reads CSVEVQGDTQYF. CDR3 bases: TGCAGCGTTGAGGTTCAGGGGGATACGCAGTATTTT.

The chain recombines TRBV19 with TRBJ2-4, with unresolved D. There are 13 residues in the CDR3. Germline V CDR1 and CDR2: LNHDA, SQIVND (reference sequence). V was clipped by 7 bases and J by 1 base, with 8 bases between them. For the CDR3, the DNA is TGTGCCAGTAAGAGTCTTGCCAAAAACATTCAGTACTTC. It yields the protein CASKSLAKNIQYF.

This clone was picked up one time. This chain links TRBV2 with TRBJ2-4; D may be TRBD1 (5 bases). CDR1 is SNHLY and CDR2 is FYNNEI in the germline V gene. The CDR3 covers 12 residues. V lost 7 bases and J 4 bases, leaving 8 bases between the germline ends. The CDR3 nucleotides are TGTGCCAGCATGGGGCAGAAAAACATTCAGTACTTC. Translated, it gives CASMGQKNIQYF.

The chain recombines TRBV28 with TRBJ1-5, with TRBD1 matching 8 bases. This CDR3 contains 15 residues. The V gene end was trimmed by 0 bases and the J gene end by 6 bases; junction bases not matched to a gene: 4. CDR1 is MDHEN, CDR2 SYDVKM, per germline. CDR3 amino acids: CASSLWDRARQPQHF. CDR3 DNA: TGTGCCAGCAGTTTATGGGACAGGGCGCGTCAGCCCCAGCATTTT.

V is TRBV29-1 and J is TRBJ1-2; TRBD1 is a possible D gene (6 bases). CDR3 length: 12 amino acids. Germline V gene lookup returns CDR1 SQVTM and CDR2 ANQGSEA. CDR3 sequence: CTCERTDYGYTF. The CDR3, as DNA: TGCACCTGTGAAAGGACAGACTATGGCTACACCTTC.

The chain joins TRBV7-9 to TRBJ1-2; tentative D call: TRBD1 (5 bases). Germline CDR1 is SEHNR and CDR2 is FQNEAQ (reference sequence). The germline V and J ends were trimmed by 1 base and 0 bases, with 9 bases remaining between them. The CDR3 runs to 15 residues. The CDR3 is CASSLDPGANYGYTF. In nucleotides, the CDR3 is TGTGCCAGCAGCTTAGATCCGGGGGCTAACTATGGCTACACCTTC.